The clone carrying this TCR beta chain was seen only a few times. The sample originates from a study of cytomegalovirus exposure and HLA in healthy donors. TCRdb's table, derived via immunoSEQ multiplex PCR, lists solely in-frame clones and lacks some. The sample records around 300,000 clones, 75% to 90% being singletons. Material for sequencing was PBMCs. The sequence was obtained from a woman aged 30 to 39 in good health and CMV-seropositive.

CDR3 residues: CASSGGTEQFF. The CDR3 DNA follows: TGTGCCAGCAGTGGAGGGACTGAGCAGTTCTTC. This chain uses TRBV25-1 with TRBJ2-1; D is perhaps TRBD1 or TRBD2 (5 bases each). The CDR3 extends over 11 amino acids. CDR1 and CDR2 from the germline V gene are MGHDK and SYGVNS. The V gene lost 4 bases and the J gene lost 9 bases, with 7 bases spanning the gap.